This T cell receptor beta chain came from a study of shared clonotypes between healthy human individuals. Study observations and caveats: The naive CD4 repertoires of a handful of donors were compared, and around 4.7% of clonotypes were shared. Donors were few, which limited the genetic and exposure-history diversity represented.

Each subset's genomic DNA was shared equally among a number of immunoSEQ plates. Sequenced by immunoSEQ multiplex PCR; TCRdb stores in-frame clones only, minus some. The sample includes about 590,000 clones, nearly 97% seen only once; the top ten take 0.1% to 0.11%. Naive CD8 isolation took CD45RO-negative cells positively selected for CCR7 and excluded terminally differentiated effector memory CD45RA+ cells. Deletions cut 3 bases from V and 3 bases from J, with 11 bases between. Germline CDR1 MDHEN, CDR2 SYDVKM. This CDR3 has 14 amino acids. Regarding this clone: The antigen remains undetermined.

This TCR was recovered from a woman aged 30 to 39 in good health. Material for sequencing was naive CD8+ T cells sorted from blood. The chain is built from TRBV28 and TRBJ1-1; no reliable D call. The CDR3 region has the DNA TGTGCCAGCAGTTTTGTTTCCAGTGACACTGAAGCTTTCTTT. This translates into CASSFVSSDTEAFF.